The 29 T cell receptor beta chains below all came from one sample that was sequenced in a study of blood T cell repertoires in COVID-19. Using immunoSEQ multiplex PCR, the repertoire was profiled, and TCRdb retains in-frame clones only, with some absent. Seen here are 60,000 to 65,000 clones, 75% to 95% observed once, and the top ten hold roughly 9.2%. Input material: peripheral blood. The receptor set was obtained from an elderly woman with active COVID-19.

The gene calls are TRBV6-5 and TRBJ2-7; 10 positions agree with TRBD2. This CDR3 is 15 amino acids long. Germline values: CDR1 MNHEY, CDR2 SVGAGI. V shed 6 bases and J 4 bases; nucleotides not matched to a gene: 9. CDR3 DNA sequence: TGTGCCAGCAGGGGGACTAGCGTCGAGGATTACGAGCAGTACTTC. This gives the protein CASRGTSVEDYEQYF.

The rearrangement uses TRBV6-2 or TRBV6-3 and TRBJ2-5; 9 nucleotides agree with TRBD1. Per germline, CDR1 MNHEY and CDR2 SVGEGT. The length of the CDR3 is 14 residues. V lost 6 bases, J lost 5 bases, and 7 bases stayed unmatched. The CDR3 DNA reads as TGTGCCAGCAGCCACAGGGGGCGCCGGGAGACCCAGTACTTC. The encoded protein is CASSHRGRRETQYF.

The V call is TRBV7-2, the J call TRBJ2-3; D is perhaps TRBD2 (5 bases). This CDR3 is built from 14 residues. The germline V gene has CDR1 SGHTA and CDR2 FQGNSA. The germline V and J ends were trimmed by 3 bases and 0 bases, with 7 bases remaining between them. This chain's CDR3 is CASSFSGSTDTQYF. The CDR3 region has the DNA TGTGCCAGCAGCTTCAGCGGTAGCACAGATACGCAGTATTTT.

V gene TRBV2 combines with J gene TRBJ1-5, with 9 bases identical to TRBD1. This CDR3 has 14 residues. Germline CDR1 is SNHLY and CDR2 is FYNNEI. Unmatched junction bases numbered 7, after V lost 6 bases and J lost 7 bases. CDR3 amino acids: CASSTGTGYQPQHF. The CDR3 coding sequence is TGTGCCAGCAGCACCGGGACAGGGTACCAGCCCCAGCATTTT.

In this sample, this clone turned up once. V and J are TRBV20-1 and TRBJ1-2; D perhaps matches TRBD1 (5 bases). Trimming pared 3 bases from V and 8 bases from J, leaving 16 bases between. The CDR3 consists of 13 residues. Germline values: CDR1 DFQATT, CDR2 SNEGSKA (reference sequence). CDR3 nucleotide sequence: TGCAGTGCTAGTTCGGGGGGGACGAGGGGCTACACCTTC. Its protein product is CSASSGGTRGYTF.

This chain connects TRBV6-6 to TRBJ1-1; D possibly corresponds to TRBD1 (6 bases). The CDR3 sequence is 13 residues long. Trimming took 5 bases from V and 3 from J, leaving 10 bases between them. Germline CDR1 is MNHNY and CDR2 is SVGAGI (reference sequence). The DNA for the CDR3 is TGTGCCAGCAGTGCAGGGGTTTACACTGAAGCTTTCTTT. It encodes CASSAGVYTEAFF.

This sequence joins TRBV27 and TRBJ2-5, with 10 bases identical to TRBD2. The CDR3 is 17 amino acids. V shed 3 bases and J 1 base; nucleotides not matched to a gene: 8. Per germline, CDR1 MNHEY and CDR2 SMNVEV (reference sequence). The CDR3 protein is CASSFRGSGGAQETQYF. Written as DNA, the CDR3 is TGTGCCAGCAGTTTCCGTGGCAGCGGGGGGGCCCAAGAGACCCAGTACTTC.

The chain joins TRBV3-1 (or the pseudogene TRBV3-2) to TRBJ2-1, with D unclear. Germline V gene lookup returns CDR1 LGHDT and CDR2 YNNKEL (reference sequence). The CDR3 is 15 residues long. Trimming stripped 4 bases from V and 4 bases from J, with 14 bases between. Here the CDR3 reads CASSPGNSRYNEQFF. The CDR3 DNA reads as TGTGCCAGCAGCCCAGGAAACTCCCGGTACAATGAGCAGTTCTTC.

The V and J genes are TRBV27 and TRBJ2-3; D perhaps matches TRBD2 (7 bases). CDR1 is MNHEY, CDR2 SMNVEV, per germline (reference sequence). The CDR3 has 18 residues. With 4 bases removed from V and 1 base from J, the gap between germline ends came to 21 bases. The CDR3 nucleotides read TGTGCCAGCAGTTCTCCCCTCCTGGGGGCGGGGGGCACAGATACGCAGTATTTT. It is translated as CASSSPLLGAGGTDTQYF.

The chain recombines TRBV10-2 with TRBJ2-1; 9 bases match TRBD1. CDR3 length equals 17 residues. Germline-derived CDR1 and CDR2 are WSHSY and SAAADI. With 5 bases clipped from V and 0 bases from J, the junction kept 8 bases outside the gene matches. Written as DNA, the CDR3 is TGCGCCAGCAGTATAACCGGGACAGGGAGCTCCTACAATGAGCAGTTCTTC. Translated, it gives CASSITGTGSSYNEQFF.

This clone showed up just once. The chain employs TRBV7-9 and TRBJ2-2, with 13 positions matching TRBD2. The germline V gene encodes CDR1 SEHNR and CDR2 FQNEAQ (reference sequence). V gave up 0 bases and J gave up 0 bases; unmatched junction bases: 4. There are 19 residues in the CDR3. CDR3 sequence: CASSLAPGLAGPNTGELFF. CDR3 nucleotide sequence: TGTGCCAGCAGCTTAGCTCCGGGACTAGCGGGACCGAACACCGGGGAGCTGTTTTTT.

The V call is TRBV12-3 or TRBV12-4, the J call TRBJ1-5; 8 bases line up with TRBD1. The J segment lost 16 bases and the V segment lost 6 bases, leaving 11 bases of the junction unmatched. The CDR3 has 12 amino acids. The CDR3 DNA is TGTGCCAGCAGCCCCGCGGCAGGGGGCCGACATTTT. This encodes CASSPAAGGRHF.

This chain links TRBV6-2 or TRBV6-3 with TRBJ2-2; 10 bases are shared with TRBD2. Germline values: CDR1 MNHEY, CDR2 SVGEGT. V dropped 5 bases and J dropped 4; count of bases not matched to a gene: 4. The CDR3 sequence is 15 residues long. The CDR3 nucleotides are TGTGCCAGCAGTATAACTAGCGGGATCACCGGGGAGCTGTTTTTT. Translation gives CASSITSGITGELFF.

This chain connects TRBV9 to TRBJ1-4; D remains ambiguous. The germline V gene has CDR1 SGDLS and CDR2 YYNGEE. Trimming took 4 bases from V and 8 from J, leaving 9 bases between them. The CDR3 length is 12 residues. The CDR3 DNA is TGTGCCAGCAGCTCCCCGGGGGAAAAACTGTTTTTT. Encoded protein: CASSSPGEKLFF.

The chain recombines TRBV11-2 with TRBJ2-3; TRBD2 is a possible D gene (6 bases). The CDR3 is made up of 17 amino acids. V was shortened by 2 bases and J by 0 bases, with 15 bases between the two germline ends. CDR1 and CDR2 (germline): SGHAT, FQNNGV. This chain's CDR3 is CASSLFGGSTSTDTQYF. CDR3 in DNA: TGTGCCAGCAGCTTATTTGGGGGGTCGACTAGCACAGATACGCAGTATTTT.

This sequence joins TRBV5-6 and TRBJ2-5; a weak D match, TRBD1 (6 bases). The ends were cut back, 1 base at V and 1 base at J, with 8 bases in the middle. The germline V gene has CDR1 SGHDT and CDR2 YYEEEE. The length of the CDR3 is 14 residues. The CDR3 DNA reads as TGTGCCAGCAGCTTGAACAGGGTCCAAGAGACCCAGTACTTC. Protein product: CASSLNRVQETQYF.

The rearrangement links TRBV9 to TRBJ2-1, with 13 bases identical to TRBD2. J gave up 3 bases and V 4 bases, and 7 bases lay outside the gene matches. This CDR3 has 17 residues. Germline loops: CDR1 SGDLS, CDR2 YYNGEE. The CDR3 is CASSPTSGGTFYNEQFF. DNA for the CDR3: TGTGCCAGCAGCCCGACTAGCGGGGGGACCTTCTACAATGAGCAGTTCTTC.

On this clone: Mismatch with germline at one junction end may stem from a read error. V is TRBV20-1 and J is TRBJ1-1, with 8 bases lining up with TRBD1. The CDR3 consists of 10 residues. Germline CDR1 and CDR2: DFQATT and SNEGSKA (reference sequence). For the CDR3, the DNA is TGCAGTGCTGACAGCGACAGGGGAGTCTTT. Residues: CSADSDRGVF.

The chain employs TRBV5-5 and TRBJ2-2, with unresolved D. Germline values: CDR1 SGHKS, CDR2 YYEKEE (reference sequence). The V and J ends lost 3 bases and 0 bases respectively, with 3 bases between them. CDR3 length equals 13 residues. CDR3: CASSSANTGELFF. The CDR3, as DNA: TGTGCCAGCAGCTCAGCGAACACCGGGGAGCTGTTTTTT.

The chain carries TRBV7-9 and TRBJ2-2; 10 bases agree with TRBD2. Germline assignment: CDR1 SEHNR and CDR2 FQNEAQ (reference sequence). V lost 3 bases, J lost 5 bases, and 12 bases stayed unmatched. The CDR3 is made up of 18 amino acids. CDR3 residues: CASSFPAGGPGETGELFF. The CDR3 bases are TGTGCCAGCAGCTTCCCAGCGGGAGGGCCGGGTGAGACCGGGGAGCTGTTTTTT.

The chain carries TRBV19 and TRBJ1-1; 11 bases match TRBD1. CDR3 length: 17 residues. Germline lookup yields CDR1 LNHDA and CDR2 SQIVND (reference sequence). Unmatched junction bases numbered 6, after V lost 3 bases and J lost 0 bases. CDR3: CASSMRRDRGMNTEAFF. The CDR3, as DNA: TGTGCCAGTAGTATGCGGCGGGACAGGGGGATGAACACTGAAGCTTTCTTT.

This clone has a single count. V and J are TRBV5-1 and TRBJ1-4; 9 bases are a match to TRBD1. From germline, CDR1 is SGHRS and CDR2 YFSETQ. The CDR3 consists of 15 residues. The V and J ends lost 5 bases and 6 bases, in that order; junction bases with no gene match: 8. The CDR3 DNA follows: TGCGCCAGCAGTCCCGGGGACAGGGACCATGAAAAACTGTTTTTT. Its translation: CASSPGDRDHEKLFF.

The chain employs TRBV29-1 and TRBJ2-7; 7 nucleotides match TRBD1. CDR1 is SQVTM and CDR2 is ANQGSEA in the germline V gene. This CDR3 spans 14 amino acids. Trimming removed 4 bases from V and 4 bases from J; junction bases left unmatched: 10. CDR3 protein: CSVALQGKEYEQYF. The DNA for the CDR3 is TGCAGCGTTGCTCTACAGGGGAAAGAGTACGAGCAGTACTTC.

J is TRBJ2-1 and V is TRBV30, with a weak D call TRBD1 (6 bases). The V gene lost 3 bases and the J gene lost 4 bases, with 10 bases spanning the gap. This CDR3 spans 13 amino acids. Germline CDR1 GTSNPN, CDR2 SVGIG (reference sequence). The CDR3 DNA reads as TGTGCCTGGAGACCCGGACAGTACAATGAGCAGTTCTTC. Its translation: CAWRPGQYNEQFF.

The gene calls are TRBV28 and TRBJ2-5; the D gene is possibly TRBD2 (5 bases). The V gene lost 2 bases and the J gene lost 4 bases, with 8 bases spanning the gap. Germline CDR1 and CDR2: MDHEN and SYDVKM. The CDR3 is 13 residues long. CDR3 DNA: TGTGCCAGCAGTTTACGAGGGTTAGAGACCCAGTACTTC. Translating gives CASSLRGLETQYF.

J is TRBJ2-1 and V is TRBV19; no clear D. Germline assignment: CDR1 LNHDA and CDR2 SQIVND (reference sequence). V shed 6 bases and J shed 8 bases, with 14 bases lying between them. CDR3 length: 13 amino acids. CDR3 sequence (DNA): TGTGCCAGTAGGGCAGACATAACCCATGAGCAGTTCTTC. This sequence encodes CASRADITHEQFF.

The genes are TRBV19 and TRBJ1-2, with a weak D call TRBD1 (6 bases). V shed 2 bases and J shed 1 base, with 8 bases lying between them. Germline CDR1 is LNHDA and CDR2 is SQIVND (reference sequence). The CDR3 extends over 14 amino acids. CDR3 sequence (DNA): TGTGCCAGTAGTATATGGGGGCTTAACTATGGCTACACCTTC. It is translated as CASSIWGLNYGYTF.

The chain links TRBV13 to TRBJ2-3; TRBD1 aligns across 7 bases. The V segment lost 5 bases and the J segment 3 bases; nucleotides outside the gene matches: 11. The CDR3 loop spans 16 amino acids. CDR1 and CDR2 from the germline V gene are PRHDT and FYEKMQ (reference sequence). CDR3 sequence (DNA): TGTGCCAGCAGCCCCCCCCGGGACAGTAGGACAGATACGCAGTATTTT. Amino acids: CASSPPRDSRTDTQYF.

This chain links TRBV24-1 with TRBJ1-1; D might be TRBD1 (6 bases). The V gene's germline CDR1 is KGHDR and CDR2 SFDVKD. Trimming left V 9 bases short and J 0 bases short, with 10 bases between. The CDR3 runs 13 residues. CDR3 bases: TGTGCCACCCGACAGGATTTGAACACTGAAGCTTTCTTT. Protein: CATRQDLNTEAFF.